This TCR beta chain appears in the sequencing data of a study of T cells in Graves' hyperthyroidism and ophthalmopathy. Regions amplified from RNA transcripts were the TCR beta CDR3 regions. In the first-round RT-PCR of the TCR CDR3, the HTBI primer set was used. MiXCR, run by TCRdb on the multiplex PCR reads, gives a single entry per CDR3 protein. Here the sample spans a few hundred thousand distinct CDR3 sequences, around 13% being singletons. This clonotype showed up many times. Trimming removed 10 bases at V and 7 bases at J, with 20 bases between. The CDR3 covers 14 residues. Germline V gene sequence: CDR1 ENHRY, CDR2 SYGVKD.

The receptor's source is a woman aged 18-29 years with Graves' hyperthyroidism. V usage is TRBV10-3 and J usage is TRBJ2-1, with D perhaps being TRBD1 or TRBD2 (6 bases each). The sample comprised blood. For the CDR3, the DNA is TGTGCCACCAGGGGAGGTGCCAGGGGTAATGAGCAGTTCTTC. This codes for CATRGGARGNEQFF.